These 25 T cell receptor beta chains originate from one sample sequenced in a study of post-analysis software for immune sequencing data. Unique molecular identifiers were carried by the TCR beta cDNA libraries. TCRdb passed the PCR reads through MiXCR, listing each CDR3 protein once. The top ten clones hold roughly 4.9% of a sample with roughly 800,000 distinct CDR3 sequences, 46% of them seen once. Findings and caveats of the study: Five or six TRBV segments were significantly more frequent in patients than in controls. TRBV5-6, TRBV5-1 and TRBV20-1 were among these segments.

For these receptors, no antigen is known. The sample was blood. All receptors derive from a girl aged 10-17 years with multiple sclerosis.

A few counts support this clonotype. The chain has TRBV28 and TRBJ2-7, with 10 bases lining up with TRBD2. After removal of 3 bases from V and 4 bases from J, the junction contained 6 bases not matched to a gene. This CDR3 comprises 15 residues. Germline CDR1 MDHEN, CDR2 SYDVKM. The CDR3 nucleotides are TGTGCCAGCAGTTTGAGGCCTAGCGGGAGTTACGAGCAGTACTTC. Its translation: CASSLRPSGSYEQYF. The full variable domain, rest sourced from reference TRBV28 and TRBJ2-7, is DVKVTQSSRYLVKRTGEKVFLECVQDMDHENMFWYRQDPGLGLRLIYFSYDVKMKEKGDIPEGYSVSREKKERFSLILESASTNQTSMYLCASSLRPSGSYEQYFGPGTRLTVT.

This clonotype turned up a few times. This chain joins TRBV12-3 or TRBV12-4 and TRBJ2-3; D unclear. CDR3 length equals 13 residues. Trimming pared 6 bases from V and 2 bases from J, leaving 9 bases between. The CDR3: CASSQTFTDTQYF. CDR3 bases: TGTGCCAGCAGCCAGACCTTCACAGATACGCAGTATTTT.

V is TRBV6-1 and J is TRBJ2-7, with 9 bases matching TRBD1. Per germline, CDR1 MNHNS and CDR2 SASEGT. Trimming removed 6 bases from V and 1 base from J; junction bases left unmatched: 22. This CDR3 contains 20 residues. The DNA for the CDR3 is TGTGCCAGCAGGGAGGATACCGGGACAGGGTTGGGAGTGGTTTCCTACGAGCAGTACTTC. This codes for CASREDTGTGLGVVSYEQYF.

CDR3 bases: TGTGCCATCACGGGCGGGACAAACAATGAGCAGTTCTTC. Translation: CAITGGTNNEQFF. This chain links TRBV10-3 with TRBJ2-1; the D call may be TRBD1 or TRBD2 (6 bases each). Germline V lookup: CDR1 ENHRY, CDR2 SYGVKD. The CDR3 consists of 13 residues. The V end lost 7 bases, the J end lost 5 bases, and 12 bases lay between the germline ends.

This sequence joins TRBV28 and TRBJ1-2; 8 bases align to TRBD1. Germline CDR1 and CDR2: MDHEN and SYDVKM. V trimming: 4 bases; J trimming: 8 bases; junction bases outside the gene matches: 9. The CDR3 runs 14 residues. The CDR3 protein is CASSCGQGAGGYTF. CDR3 sequence (DNA): TGTGCCAGCAGTTGTGGGCAGGGGGCTGGGGGCTACACCTTC.

This clonotype has only a few counts. The gene calls are TRBV29-1 and TRBJ2-1; 9 bases are a match to TRBD2. CDR1 is SQVTM, CDR2 ANQGSEA, per germline. The CDR3 sequence is 16 residues long. The ends lost 0 bases at V and 7 bases at J; junction bases unmatched: 10. The CDR3, as DNA: TGCAGCGTTGAAGATGGTTATAGCGGGAGTACAAATGAGCAGTTCTTC. Encoded protein: CSVEDGYSGSTNEQFF.

The V gene is TRBV28, the J gene TRBJ2-3; D remains ambiguous. The CDR3 consists of 13 residues. Germline loops: CDR1 MDHEN, CDR2 SYDVKM. The V gene lost 4 bases and the J gene lost 0 bases, with 5 bases spanning the gap. The CDR3 DNA follows: TGTGCCAGCAGTTACCCAAGCACAGATACGCAGTATTTT. The encoded protein is CASSYPSTDTQYF.

V and J are TRBV3-1 and TRBJ2-3, with 7 bases matching TRBD1. The CDR3 loop spans 15 amino acids. J gave up 2 bases and V 6 bases, and 8 bases lay outside the gene matches. Per germline, CDR1 LGHDT and CDR2 YNNKEL (reference sequence). The CDR3 region has the DNA TGTGCCAGCAGGAAGCAGGGACAGCTCACAGATACGCAGTATTTT. Amino acids: CASRKQGQLTDTQYF.

The sample holds a few counts of this clonotype. V gene TRBV6-2 or TRBV6-3 combines with J gene TRBJ1-1; TRBD1 might be the D (5 bases). CDR3 length equals 16 residues. Between the trimmed V and J ends, which lost 0 bases and 6 bases, there was a span of 17 bases. Germline loops: CDR1 MNHEY, CDR2 SVGEGT. The CDR3 region is CASSYSAVRGIPEAFF. In DNA form, the CDR3 reads TGTGCCAGCAGTTACTCGGCGGTTCGGGGGATCCCTGAAGCTTTCTTT.

This clonotype occurred a few times. The chain employs TRBV12-3 or TRBV12-4 and TRBJ2-6; 10 nucleotides agree with TRBD1. This CDR3 has 16 amino acids. V gave up 6 bases and J gave up 2 bases; unmatched junction bases: 4. As DNA, the CDR3 is TGTGCCAGCAGACTGACAGGGGGCACTGGGGCCAACGTCCTGACTTTC. Protein product: CASRLTGGTGANVLTF.

This chain uses TRBV7-9 with TRBJ1-1; tentatively, D is TRBD1 (5 bases). Germline assignment: CDR1 SEHNR and CDR2 FQNEAQ (reference sequence). The V end was cut by 1 base, the J end by 1 base, with 13 bases between. CDR3 length: 16 amino acids. The CDR3 loop is CASSLGRVEGNTEAFF. The CDR3 region has the DNA TGTGCCAGCAGCTTAGGCAGGGTGGAGGGGAACACTGAAGCTTTCTTT.

Turning to this clonotype: This may arise from a read error, as a much more abundant clone is one base away. The rearrangement uses TRBV5-6 and TRBJ1-5; D gene ambiguous. The CDR3 sequence is 13 residues long. Per germline, CDR1 SGHDT and CDR2 YYEEEE. The CDR3 loop reads CASSSTGSQPRHF. The CDR3 region has the DNA TGTGCCAGCAGCTCCACGGGAAGTCAGCCCCGGCATTTT.

This clonotype was recorded only once. One end of the junction fails to match germline, which may point to a read error. The rearrangement joins TRBV12-3 or TRBV12-4 to TRBJ2-3, with D perhaps given as TRBD1 or TRBD2 (6 bases each). The CDR3 loop spans 14 amino acids. The CDR3 loop reads CASSLGGSTDAQYF. The CDR3 region has the DNA TGTGCCAGCAGCTTAGGGGGGAGCACAGATGCGCAGTATTTT.

The rearrangement joins TRBV29-1 to TRBJ2-7, with 9 bases lining up with TRBD2. V dropped 3 bases and J dropped 4; count of bases not matched to a gene: 10. This CDR3 contains 15 residues. Germline V gives CDR1 SQVTM, CDR2 ANQGSEA. CDR3: CSVDGSSREGYEQYF. The CDR3 DNA reads as TGCAGCGTTGATGGATCGTCGCGGGAGGGATACGAGCAGTACTTC.

This chain joins TRBV7-2 and TRBJ2-7; maybe TRBD2 (7 bases). Germline V lookup: CDR1 SGHTA, CDR2 FQGNSA. Trimming took 2 bases from V and 7 from J, leaving 15 bases between them. The CDR3 has 14 residues. Here the CDR3 reads CASSLFGGGREQYF. The CDR3 DNA is TGTGCCAGCAGCTTATTTGGCGGGGGCCGGGAGCAGTACTTC.

This clonotype was seen a handful of times. The J gene is TRBJ2-1, the V gene TRBV12-3 or TRBV12-4, with D uncertain. This CDR3 spans 13 amino acids. V shed 2 bases and J shed 3 bases, with 5 bases lying between them. CDR3 nucleotides: TGTGCCAGCAGTTTATACATCTACAATGAGCAGTTCTTC. Translated: CASSLYIYNEQFF.

V is TRBV12-3 or TRBV12-4 and J is TRBJ2-3; unclear D gene. The CDR3 sequence is 13 residues long. The ends were cut back, 3 bases at V and 5 bases at J, with 9 bases in the middle. The DNA for the CDR3 is TGTGCCAGCAGTTTGCTTGCGGTAGATACGCAGTATTTT. It translates to CASSLLAVDTQYF.

The chain combines TRBV7-3 with TRBJ2-3, with TRBD1 identical over 8 bases. The CDR3 spans 15 residues. Germline trimming cut 1 base from V and 5 bases from J; bases unmatched to any gene: 5. CDR1 is SGHTA and CDR2 is FQGTGA in the germline V gene. CDR3 sequence (DNA): TGTGCCAGCAGCTTAATCAGGGGGCAAAAAGATACGCAGTATTTT. This sequence encodes CASSLIRGQKDTQYF.

V is TRBV5-6 and J is TRBJ2-7; tentatively, D is TRBD1 (5 bases). The V and J ends lost 4 bases and 0 bases respectively, with 11 bases between them. The CDR3 is 14 amino acids. From germline, CDR1 is SGHDT and CDR2 YYEEEE. CDR3 DNA: TGTGCCAGCAGCGCTGGGGCTAGCTCCTACGAGCAGTACTTC. This codes for CASSAGASSYEQYF. The full variable domain, its missing parts supplied by reference TRBV5-6 and TRBJ2-7, is DAGVTQSPTHLIKTRGQQVTLRCSPKSGHDTVSWYQQALGQGPQFIFQYYEEEERQRGNFPDRFSGHQFPNYSSELNVNALLLGDSALYLCASSAGASSYEQYFGPGTRLTVT.

A few counts support this clonotype. V is TRBV7-2 and J is TRBJ2-7; TRBD2 matches 8 bases. Germline V gene data show CDR1 as SGHTA and CDR2 as FQGNSA. There are 15 residues in the CDR3. The J segment lost 4 bases and the V segment lost 1 base, leaving 6 bases of the junction unmatched. CDR3 sequence reads: CASSLVGTSFYEQYF. Here the CDR3 DNA reads TGTGCCAGCAGCTTAGTGGGGACTAGTTTTTACGAGCAGTACTTC.

This clonotype was seen only once. The chain uses TRBV29-1 and TRBJ1-2; D uncertain. CDR3 size: 13 residues. V was trimmed by 1 base and J by 6 bases, leaving 12 bases between them. Germline lookup yields CDR1 SQVTM and CDR2 ANQGSEA. CDR3: CSVEGKLYDGYTF. DNA of the CDR3: TGCAGCGTTGAAGGCAAGCTCTATGATGGCTACACCTTC.

This clonotype occurred a few times. CDR3 sequence: CASSYGAGASAFF. The CDR3 DNA reads as TGTGCCAGCAGTTACGGGGCAGGGGCGTCGGCTTTCTTT. V and J are TRBV6-5 and TRBJ1-1, with D maybe TRBD1 (6 bases). Trimming removed 2 bases at V and 11 bases at J, with 15 bases between. Germline loops: CDR1 MNHEY, CDR2 SVGAGI. This CDR3 comprises 13 residues.

The rearrangement joins TRBV20-1 to TRBJ2-3; D unclear. V shed 6 bases and J shed 4 bases, with 17 bases lying between them. The germline V gene has CDR1 DFQATT and CDR2 SNEGSKA (reference sequence). The CDR3 is 14 residues long. Written as DNA, the CDR3 is TGCAGTGCCCGCCTAGATTTTAGTCCAGATACGCAGTATTTT. Translation: CSARLDFSPDTQYF.

This clonotype occurred a few times. The rearrangement uses TRBV12-3 or TRBV12-4 and TRBJ2-1; 11 nucleotides agree with TRBD1. The junction had 6 bases not matched to a gene; V was cut back by 5 bases and J by 9 bases. The CDR3 spans 14 residues. The CDR3 coding sequence is TGTGCCAGCAGTCTAGGGACAGGGGGAAGTGAGCAGTTCTTC. Translation gives CASSLGTGGSEQFF.

The chain has TRBV7-8 and TRBJ1-4; no clear D. V was cut by 4 bases and J by 7 bases, with 10 bases left in between. CDR1 is SGHVS and CDR2 is FQNEAQ in the germline V gene. This CDR3 is 13 amino acids long. The CDR3 protein is CASSSGPSEKLFF. DNA for the CDR3: TGTGCCAGCAGCTCCGGCCCCAGTGAAAAACTGTTTTTT.